What follows are 20 T cell receptor beta chains derived from one specimen sequenced in a study of blood T cell repertoires in COVID-19. Sequencing used immunoSEQ multiplex PCR; TCRdb keeps in-frame clones, though not all of them. The table records approximately 120,000 clones, approximately 87% of them present only once. Specimen: peripheral blood. Receptors originate from an older woman with acute or convalescent COVID-19.

The chain joins TRBV10-2 to TRBJ1-4; D uncertain. The CDR3 length is 12 residues. Germline V gene lookup returns CDR1 WSHSY and CDR2 SAAADI. The ends were cut back, 8 bases at V and 8 bases at J, with 12 bases in the middle. CDR3 DNA sequence: TGCGCCAGCTCAACAGAGTGGGAAAAACTGTTTTTT. The encoded protein is CASSTEWEKLFF.

This CDR3 is CASSQVGEGYTF. CDR3 DNA: TGTGCCAGCAGCCAAGTCGGGGAGGGCTACACCTTC. The V and J genes are TRBV3-1 (or the pseudogene TRBV3-2) and TRBJ1-2; no clear D gene. V shed 1 base and J shed 8 bases, with 8 bases lying between them. Germline V gives CDR1 LGHDT, CDR2 YNNKEL (reference sequence). This CDR3 is built from 12 residues.

The chain has TRBV3-1 (or the pseudogene TRBV3-2) and TRBJ1-5; no firm D call. Germline V gene data show CDR1 as LGHDT and CDR2 as YNNKEL (reference sequence). V was shortened by 0 bases and J by 3 bases, with 9 bases between the two germline ends. CDR3 length: 15 amino acids. The CDR3 reads CASSQDTGLNQPQHF. The CDR3 DNA follows: TGTGCCAGCAGCCAAGACACCGGACTCAATCAGCCCCAGCATTTT.

J is TRBJ2-7 and V is TRBV6-5; 7 bases line up with TRBD2. This CDR3 has 15 amino acids. With 2 bases clipped from V and 2 bases from J, the junction kept 6 bases outside the gene matches. Germline V CDR1 and CDR2: MNHEY, SVGAGI. CDR3: CASSYGTTFAYEQYF. As DNA, the CDR3 is TGTGCCAGCAGTTACGGGACTACGTTCGCCTACGAGCAGTACTTC.

The chain is built from TRBV7-9 and TRBJ1-4, with 8 bases identical to TRBD1. V trimming: 6 bases; J trimming: 0 bases; junction bases outside the gene matches: 0. The CDR3 length is 14 residues. CDR1 is SEHNR, CDR2 FQNEAQ, per germline (reference sequence). CDR3 DNA: TGTGCCAGCAGGACAGGGGCAACTAATGAAAAACTGTTTTTT. Its translation: CASRTGATNEKLFF.

This rearrangement joins TRBV14 to TRBJ1-1; D remains ambiguous. Germline values: CDR1 SGHDN, CDR2 FVKESK. V lost 5 bases and J lost 1, with 8 bases in between. There are 13 residues in the CDR3. CDR3: CASSIQENTEAFF. Written as DNA, the CDR3 is TGTGCCAGCAGCATACAAGAGAACACTGAAGCTTTCTTT.

The chain combines TRBV4-3 with TRBJ1-6; tentatively, D is TRBD1 (5 bases). V was clipped by 4 bases and J by 0 bases, with 19 bases between them. This CDR3 comprises 19 residues. Germline assignment: CDR1 LGHNA and CDR2 YSLEER. CDR3 nucleotides: TGCGCCAGCAGCCCCCCGCGGGGCCTCATAAGCTCCTATAATTCACCCCTCCACTTT. Protein: CASSPPRGLISSYNSPLHF.

V is TRBV11-3 and J is TRBJ2-5, with 9 bases lining up with TRBD1. From germline, CDR1 is SGHNT and CDR2 YENEEA. V was pared by 0 bases and J by 5 bases, with 4 bases of the junction left unmatched. CDR3 length equals 15 residues. CDR3: CASSLETGGMETQYF. The CDR3 nucleotides read TGTGCCAGCAGCTTAGAGACAGGGGGTATGGAGACCCAGTACTTC.

V and J are TRBV3-1 (or the pseudogene TRBV3-2) and TRBJ2-1; 12 bases agree with TRBD2. The germline CDR1 and CDR2 sequences are LGHDT and YNNKEL (reference sequence). Unmatched junction bases numbered 7, after V lost 5 bases and J lost 8 bases. This CDR3 comprises 15 residues. The CDR3 spells CASSTGLAGLYEQFF. DNA for the CDR3: TGTGCCAGCAGCACAGGACTAGCGGGATTGTATGAGCAGTTCTTC.

The chain couples TRBV28 to TRBJ1-5, with unresolved D. Germline V gene sequence: CDR1 MDHEN, CDR2 SYDVKM. Trimming removed 7 bases from V and 8 bases from J, with 12 bases in between. The CDR3 has 12 amino acids. The CDR3 reads CASISERKPQHF. In DNA form, the CDR3 reads TGTGCCAGCATCTCGGAGAGAAAGCCCCAGCATTTT.

The V call is TRBV12-3 or TRBV12-4, the J call TRBJ1-1; no firm D call. Trimming shortened V by 3 bases and J by 5 bases, and 4 bases separated the two germline ends. The CDR3 is 11 amino acids. CDR3 region: CASSLRTEAFF. The CDR3 DNA reads as TGTGCCAGCAGTTTGCGAACTGAAGCTTTCTTT.

CDR3 residues: CASSSGTGGAYEQYF. The CDR3 coding sequence is TGTGCCAGCAGCTCGGGGACAGGGGGCGCCTACGAGCAGTACTTC. The V and J genes are TRBV5-8 and TRBJ2-7, with 12 bases aligning to TRBD1. The V and J ends lost 3 bases and 2 bases, in that order; junction bases with no gene match: 3. Germline V lookup: CDR1 SGHTS, CDR2 YDEGEE. The length of the CDR3 is 15 residues.

The V call is TRBV6-2 or TRBV6-3, the J call TRBJ1-2; 9 bases line up with TRBD1. CDR1 and CDR2 (germline): MNHEY, SVGEGT. Germline trimming cut 5 bases from V and 5 bases from J; bases unmatched to any gene: 6. This CDR3 region has 14 residues. CDR3 DNA sequence: TGTGCCAGCAGTGATGACAGGGGGAAATATGGCTACACCTTC. This encodes CASSDDRGKYGYTF.

The chain links TRBV5-6 to TRBJ1-5; a weak D match, TRBD1 (5 bases). Germline V gene lookup returns CDR1 SGHDT and CDR2 YYEEEE. This CDR3 comprises 12 residues. The V end lost 3 bases, the J end lost 10 bases, and 11 bases lay between the germline ends. The CDR3 nucleotides read TGTGCCAGCAGCTCCCCAGGGCGTCCCCAGCATTTT. Protein sequence: CASSSPGRPQHF.

This chain uses TRBV4-1 with TRBJ2-1; tentative D call: TRBD1 (6 bases). V gave up 1 base and J gave up 10 bases, with 20 bases separating them. The germline CDR1 and CDR2 sequences are MGHRA and YSYEKL. The CDR3 sequence is 16 residues long. CDR3 protein: CASSQVAGASGGEQFF. For the CDR3, the DNA is TGCGCCAGCAGCCAAGTGGCAGGGGCCAGTGGGGGAGAGCAGTTCTTC.

The chain has TRBV6-5 and TRBJ1-4; no reliable D call. The V end lost 5 bases, the J end lost 8 bases, and 15 bases lay between the germline ends. Germline lookup yields CDR1 MNHEY and CDR2 SVGAGI. The CDR3 has 14 amino acids. Here the CDR3 DNA reads TGTGCCAGCAGTCGAGGGTATAGCGGGGAAAAACTGTTTTTT. The encoded protein is CASSRGYSGEKLFF.

The chain combines TRBV18 with TRBJ1-4; D gene unclear. The germline V and J ends were trimmed by 3 bases and 6 bases, with 11 bases remaining between them. The CDR3 runs to 14 residues. Germline V gives CDR1 KGHSH, CDR2 LQKENI. DNA of the CDR3: TGTGCCAGCTCACCCCAGATCTTGGATGAAAAACTGTTTTTT. It yields the protein CASSPQILDEKLFF.

The genes are TRBV9 and TRBJ2-3; 12 positions match TRBD2. The CDR3 totals 15 residues. V lost 4 bases to trimming and J lost 5 bases; unmatched junction nucleotides: 5. The germline V gene encodes CDR1 SGDLS and CDR2 YYNGEE. In DNA, the CDR3 is TGTGCCAGCAGCCTAGGGGGACTAGCGGGAGATACGCAGTATTTT. Amino acid sequence: CASSLGGLAGDTQYF.

The rearrangement links TRBV7-9 to TRBJ2-2; 11 nucleotides match TRBD2. Unmatched junction bases numbered 7, after V lost 5 bases and J lost 5 bases. There are 16 residues in the CDR3. Germline V gene data show CDR1 as SEHNR and CDR2 as FQNEAQ (reference sequence). Here the CDR3 reads CASSLLAGGRTGELFF. The DNA of the CDR3 is TGTGCCAGCAGCCTTCTAGCGGGAGGAAGAACCGGGGAGCTGTTTTTT. The variable domain in full, with the rest retrieved from reference TRBV7-9 and TRBJ2-2, is DTGVSQNPRHKITKRGQNVTFRCDPISEHNRLYWYRQTLGQGPEFLTYFQNEAQLEKSRLLSDRFSAERPKGSFSTLEIQRTEQGDSAMYLCASSLLAGGRTGELFFGEGSRLTVL.

Only one count was recorded for this clone. The chain employs TRBV11-2 and TRBJ1-6; no reliable D call. The germline V and J ends were trimmed by 5 bases and 5 bases, with 10 bases remaining between them. Per the germline V gene, CDR1 is SGHAT and CDR2 is FQNNGV. The CDR3 has 14 residues. CDR3 DNA: TGTGCCAGCAGCCGTTACGGGGATAATTCACCCCTCCACTTT. This sequence encodes CASSRYGDNSPLHF.